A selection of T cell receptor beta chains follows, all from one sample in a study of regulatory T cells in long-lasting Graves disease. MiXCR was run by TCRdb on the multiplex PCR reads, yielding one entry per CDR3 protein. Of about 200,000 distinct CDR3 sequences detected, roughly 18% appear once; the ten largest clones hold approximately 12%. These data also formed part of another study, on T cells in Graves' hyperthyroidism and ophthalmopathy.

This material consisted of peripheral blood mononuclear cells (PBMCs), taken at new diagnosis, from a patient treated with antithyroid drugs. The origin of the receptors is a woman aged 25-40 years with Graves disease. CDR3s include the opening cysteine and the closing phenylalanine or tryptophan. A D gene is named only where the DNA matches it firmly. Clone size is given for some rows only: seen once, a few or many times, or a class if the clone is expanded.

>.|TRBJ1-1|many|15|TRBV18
CASSPPGTGNTEAFF
TGTGCCAGCTCCCCCCCCGGGACCGGGAACACTGAAGCTTTCTTT
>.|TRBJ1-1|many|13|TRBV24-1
CATIGPGNTEAFF
TGTGCCACCATAGGCCCGGGGAACACTGAAGCTTTCTTT
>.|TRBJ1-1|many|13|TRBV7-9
CASSLGVSTEAFF
TGTGCCAGCAGCCTAGGTGTCTCAACTGAAGCTTTCTTT
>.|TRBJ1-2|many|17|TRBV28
CASSYPLGELGERDYTF
TGTGCCAGCAGTTACCCCCTGGGGGAATTGGGCGAAAGAGACTACACCTTC
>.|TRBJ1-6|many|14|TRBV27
CASSLSPPYSPLHF
TGTGCCAGCAGTTTATCGCCACCTTACTCACCCCTCCACTTT
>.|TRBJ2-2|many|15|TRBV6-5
CASSFRTVPTGELFF
TGTGCCAGCAGTTTTAGGACTGTACCTACGGGGGAGCTGTTTTTT
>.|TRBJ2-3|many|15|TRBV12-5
CASGSSRDWEDTQYF
TGTGCTAGTGGTTCGAGCAGGGATTGGGAAGATACGCAGTATTTT
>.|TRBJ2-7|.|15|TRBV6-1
CATASRGGQFYEQYF
TGTGCCACCGCCTCCCGGGGCGGGCAGTTCTACGAGCAGTACTTC
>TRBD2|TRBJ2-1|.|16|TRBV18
CASSPPGLGLQSEQSF
TGTGCCAGCTCACCACCGGGACTAGGCCTCCAGTCAGAGCAGTCCTTC
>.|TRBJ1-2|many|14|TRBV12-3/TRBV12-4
CASRGHLGGYGYTF
TGTGCCAGCAGAGGGCACCTTGGTGGCTATGGCTACACCTTC
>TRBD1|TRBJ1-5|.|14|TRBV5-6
CASSGDRGGQPQHF
TGTGCCAGCAGCGGGGACAGGGGGGGTCAGCCCCAGCATTTT
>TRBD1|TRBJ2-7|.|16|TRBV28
CASSERQWTGDYEQYF
TGTGCCAGCAGCGAGCGCCAGTGGACAGGGGACTACGAGCAGTACTTC
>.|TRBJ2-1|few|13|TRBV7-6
CASSTYSYNEQFF
TGTGCCAGCAGCACGTACTCCTACAATGAGCAGTTCTTC
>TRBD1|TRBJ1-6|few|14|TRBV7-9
CASRGTGDNSPLHF
TGTGCCAGCAGAGGGACAGGGGATAATTCACCCCTCCACTTT
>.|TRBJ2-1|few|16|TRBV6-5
CASSYGGRFGDNEQFF
TGTGCCAGCAGTTACGGGGGGAGGTTTGGGGACAATGAGCAGTTCTTC
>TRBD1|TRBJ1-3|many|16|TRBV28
CASQSLGGTAGNTIYF
TGTGCCAGTCAATCTCTGGGGGGGACAGCAGGAAACACCATATATTTT
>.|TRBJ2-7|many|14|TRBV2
CASLTGSRGYEQYF
TGTGCCAGTCTTACAGGGTCGAGGGGCTACGAGCAGTACTTC
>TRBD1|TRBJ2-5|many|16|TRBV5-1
CASSRYRQGAQETQYF
TGCGCCAGCAGCCGATACCGACAGGGAGCCCAAGAGACCCAGTACTTC
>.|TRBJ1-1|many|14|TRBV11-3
CASSPGTMNTEAFF
TGTGCCAGCAGTCCAGGCACCATGAACACTGAAGCTTTCTTT
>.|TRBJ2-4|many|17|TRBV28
CASSLIGRAVGKNIQYF
TGTGCCAGCAGTTTAATCGGCCGTGCGGTTGGCAAAAACATTCAGTACTTC
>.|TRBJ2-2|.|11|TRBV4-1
CASKGPGELFF
TGCGCCAGCAAGGGACCCGGGGAGCTGTTTTTT
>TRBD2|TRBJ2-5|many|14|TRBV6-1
CASSEALAGAWQYF
TGTGCCAGCAGTGAAGCCCTAGCGGGTGCGTGGCAGTACTTC
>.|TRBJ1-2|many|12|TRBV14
CASSVPNYGYTF
TGTGCCAGCAGCGTTCCTAACTATGGCTACACCTTT
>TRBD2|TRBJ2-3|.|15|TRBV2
CASSESLGRVDTQYF
TGTGCCAGCAGTGAAAGTCTTGGGAGGGTAGATACGCAGTATTTT
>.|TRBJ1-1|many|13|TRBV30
CAWSSDGGTEAFF
TGTGCCTGGTCCTCGGACGGGGGGACTGAAGCTTTCTTT
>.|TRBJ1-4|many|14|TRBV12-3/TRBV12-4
CASSFSDVREKLFF
TGTGCCAGCAGTTTTTCGGACGTCAGAGAAAAACTGTTTTTT
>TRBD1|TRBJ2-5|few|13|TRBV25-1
CASRTGRQETQYF
TGTGCCAGCAGGACAGGGCGCCAAGAGACCCAGTACTTC
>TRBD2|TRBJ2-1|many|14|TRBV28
CASSSAGGLNEQFF
TGTGCCAGCAGTTCAGCGGGGGGGCTCAATGAGCAGTTCTTC
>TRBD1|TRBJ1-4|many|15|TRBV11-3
CASSPNRGTNEKLFF
TGTGCCAGCAGCCCCAACAGGGGGACTAATGAAAAACTGTTTTTT
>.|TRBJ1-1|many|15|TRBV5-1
CASSPSVNRNTEAFF
TGCGCCAGCAGCCCATCCGTGAACCGGAACACTGAAGCTTTCTTT
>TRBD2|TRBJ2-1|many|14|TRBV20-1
CSARLAGTYNEQFF
TGCAGTGCTAGACTAGCGGGAACCTACAATGAGCAGTTCTTC
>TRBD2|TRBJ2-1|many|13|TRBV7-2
CASSLALAGEQFF
TGTGCCAGCAGCTTAGCACTAGCGGGGGAGCAGTTCTTC
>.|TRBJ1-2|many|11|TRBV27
CATSASYGYTF
TGTGCCACCTCAGCGTCCTATGGCTACACCTTC